The 26 T cell receptor beta chains reported below all come from one sample, sequenced in a study of response to subunit inactivated influenza vaccine. MiXCR, run by TCRdb on the RT-PCR reads, gives a single entry per CDR3 protein. The sample yields about 300,000 distinct CDR3 sequences, roughly 22% seen once. The starting material was PBMCs from blood, obtained around 22 months after vaccination. These receptors were obtained from a man aged 50 to 69 who received an inactivated influenza vaccine.

This clonotype was observed at least ten times. The chain has TRBV5-1 and TRBJ1-2, with D uncertain. Germline CDR1 is SGHRS and CDR2 is YFSETQ. Trimming pared 0 bases from V and 4 bases from J, leaving 13 bases between. The CDR3 covers 15 residues. CDR3 region: CASSLEVARGYGYTF. The CDR3 DNA is TGCGCCAGCAGCTTGGAGGTAGCACGGGGCTATGGCTACACCTTC. Full variable domain (outside the CDR3, taken from reference TRBV5-1 and TRBJ1-2): KAGVTQTPRYLIKTRGQQVTLSCSPISGHRSVSWYQQTPGQGLQFLFEYFSETQRNKGNFPGRFSGRQFSNSRSEMNVSTLELGDSALYLCASSLEVARGYGYTFGSGTRLTVV.

The chain is built from TRBV9 and TRBJ2-2; 8 nucleotides agree with TRBD1. The CDR3 has 14 amino acids. The J segment lost 6 bases and the V segment lost 3 bases, leaving 4 bases of the junction unmatched. Germline lookup yields CDR1 SGDLS and CDR2 YYNGEE. CDR3 DNA sequence: TGTGCCAGCAGCGGCAGACAGGGGTCCGGGGAGCTGTTTTTT. It translates to CASSGRQGSGELFF.

The V gene is TRBV10-3, the J gene TRBJ2-1, with 7 nucleotides matching TRBD1. This CDR3 has 14 residues. J lost 6 bases, V lost 10 bases, and 12 bases had no gene match. The germline CDR1 and CDR2 sequences are ENHRY and SYGVKD. The CDR3 region has the DNA TGTGCCACTATGTTAGGGGGCCGGACCAATGAGCAGTTCTTC. This gives the protein CATMLGGRTNEQFF.

This clonotype was recorded at least ten times. The chain has TRBV2 and TRBJ1-1; tentative D call: TRBD1 (5 bases). Trimming stripped 6 bases from V and 3 bases from J, with 14 bases between. The CDR3 extends over 14 amino acids. Germline V gene sequence: CDR1 SNHLY, CDR2 FYNNEI. As DNA, the CDR3 is TGTGCCAGCAGCCAAGACAGAGAATACACTGAAGCTTTCTTT. It specifies CASSQDREYTEAFF.

The chain's CDR3 is CASSQDRQGRGNTIYF. CDR3 sequence (DNA): TGTGCCAGCAGCCAAGATCGGCAGGGGAGGGGAAACACCATATATTTT. V usage is TRBV14 and J usage is TRBJ1-3; a weak D match, TRBD1 (6 bases). The CDR3 sequence is 16 residues long. Germline V gene sequence: CDR1 SGHDN, CDR2 FVKESK. The V end lost 0 bases, the J end lost 4 bases, and 13 bases lay between the germline ends.

This sequence joins TRBV12-3 or TRBV12-4 and TRBJ1-1; D gene uncertain. This CDR3 has 12 amino acids. Trimming cost V 11 bases and J 2 bases, with 12 bases left between them. This CDR3 reads CASWKRNTEAFF. The CDR3 DNA is TGTGCCTCCTGGAAGCGAAACACTGAAGCTTTCTTT.

This clonotype was seen a handful of times. The V call is TRBV9, the J call TRBJ2-1, with 10 bases matching TRBD2. The CDR3 has 16 residues. The junction had 6 bases not matched to a gene; V was cut back by 3 bases and J by 3 bases. The germline CDR1 and CDR2 sequences are SGDLS and YYNGEE. CDR3 sequence: CASSGGTSDYYNEQFF. The CDR3 DNA follows: TGTGCCAGCAGCGGAGGGACTAGCGACTACTACAATGAGCAGTTCTTC.

The chain uses TRBV12-3 or TRBV12-4 and TRBJ2-2; D uncertain. The germline V and J ends were trimmed by 2 bases and 2 bases, with 18 bases remaining between them. The CDR3 consists of 18 residues. DNA of the CDR3: TGTGCCAGCAGTTTAAGCCCGGTTTTCTCGGAAAACACCGGGGAGCTGTTTTTT. The encoded protein is CASSLSPVFSENTGELFF.

This clonotype was observed a handful of times. The CDR3 protein is CAISAGSQPQHF. CDR3 in DNA: TGTGCCATCAGCGCCGGGAGTCAGCCCCAGCATTTT. The rearrangement uses TRBV10-3 and TRBJ1-5, with D unclear. V gave up 6 bases and J gave up 6 bases, with 9 bases separating them. The germline gives CDR1 ENHRY, CDR2 SYGVKD. The CDR3 contains 12 residues.

There are a few counts of this clonotype. The J gene is TRBJ1-6, the V gene TRBV5-1; a weak D match, TRBD1 (5 bases). CDR3 length: 16 amino acids. Germline CDR1 is SGHRS and CDR2 is YFSETQ. Trimming shortened V by 5 bases and J by 7 bases, and 19 bases separated the two germline ends. The CDR3 bases are TGCGCCAGCAGTTCGACTCGGGGCGCGTCGAATTCACCCCTCCACTTT. Translation gives CASSSTRGASNSPLHF.

This sequence joins TRBV20-1 and TRBJ2-7, with D possibly TRBD1 on 6 matching bases. This CDR3 contains 13 residues. Looked up from germline, CDR1 is DFQATT and CDR2 is SNEGSKA (reference sequence). V lost 7 bases and J lost 5, with 18 bases in between. The CDR3 DNA sequence: TGCAGTGTTCAACAGGGAAGGGCGGACGAGCAGTACTTC. Protein sequence: CSVQQGRADEQYF.

This clonotype was recorded once. This chain connects TRBV28 to TRBJ2-6; 7 bases agree with TRBD1. Germline values: CDR1 MDHEN, CDR2 SYDVKM. CDR3 size: 15 residues. V lost 5 bases and J lost 3; bases outside the gene matches: 4. The CDR3 sequence: CASSAGQVGANVLTF. CDR3 sequence (DNA): TGTGCCAGCAGTGCCGGACAGGTTGGGGCCAACGTCCTGACTTTC.

CDR3 sequence: CASSVTGTKGNTIYF. CDR3 sequence (DNA): TGTGCCAGCAGCGTCACCGGGACAAAGGGAAACACCATATATTTT. The V call is TRBV7-2, the J call TRBJ1-3, with D perhaps matching TRBD1 (6 bases). Trimming pared 5 bases from V and 4 bases from J, leaving 15 bases between. Per the germline V gene, CDR1 is SGHTA and CDR2 is FQGNSA. The CDR3 contains 15 residues.

This clonotype turned up a few times. The chain couples TRBV20-1 to TRBJ1-4, with 9 bases lining up with TRBD1. Trimming cost V 6 bases and J 0 bases; bases outside gene matches: 2. Germline V gives CDR1 DFQATT, CDR2 SNEGSKA (reference sequence). The CDR3 length is 14 residues. This chain's CDR3 is CSAGDRATNEKLFF. CDR3 in DNA: TGCAGTGCGGGGGACAGGGCAACTAATGAAAAACTGTTTTTT.

The chain links TRBV7-9 to TRBJ1-2; D is ambiguous. CDR1 is SEHNR and CDR2 is FQNEAQ in the germline V gene (reference sequence). Deletions cut 1 base from V and 1 base from J, with 16 bases between. There are 17 residues in the CDR3. CDR3 in DNA: TGTGCCAGCAGCTTAGGGCCCGGGATCCTCTTTAACTATGGCTACACCTTC. As protein: CASSLGPGILFNYGYTF. The variable domain in full, completed from reference TRBV7-9 and TRBJ1-2, reads DTGVSQNPRHKITKRGQNVTFRCDPISEHNRLYWYRQTLGQGPEFLTYFQNEAQLEKSRLLSDRFSAERPKGSFSTLEIQRTEQGDSAMYLCASSLGPGILFNYGYTFGSGTRLTVV.

The gene calls are TRBV25-1 and TRBJ1-2; D perhaps matches TRBD1 (6 bases). V lost 1 base to trimming and J lost 8 bases, with 14 bases between them. Per germline, CDR1 MGHDK and CDR2 SYGVNS. The CDR3 runs to 14 residues. The CDR3 coding sequence is TGTGCCAGCAGTGAATTAGGGGGTCGGTTGGGCTACACCTTC. It is translated as CASSELGGRLGYTF.

This clonotype was seen repeatedly, ten times or more. V gene TRBV14 combines with J gene TRBJ2-5; 9 bases agree with TRBD2. V was clipped by 0 bases and J by 4 bases; unmatched bases: 9. The germline V gene encodes CDR1 SGHDN and CDR2 FVKESK. The CDR3 has 17 amino acids. In DNA, the CDR3 is TGTGCCAGCAGCCAAGATCGTTTAGCGGGAGCGGCAGAGACCCAGTACTTC. It translates to CASSQDRLAGAAETQYF.

This clonotype was found a few times. The chain has TRBV20-1 and TRBJ1-2, with D possibly matching TRBD1 (6 bases). V lost 6 bases to trimming and J lost 2 bases, with 22 bases between them. This CDR3 is built from 16 residues. Looked up from germline, CDR1 is DFQATT and CDR2 is SNEGSKA (reference sequence). As DNA, the CDR3 is TGCAGTGCAGAAAGGGGGGGTCGGGGAAGAAACTATGGCTACACCTTC. Its translation: CSAERGGRGRNYGYTF.

This clonotype was detected only a few times. The chain recombines TRBV5-1 with TRBJ2-4; D is perhaps TRBD2 (6 bases). The length of the CDR3 is 13 residues. Germline CDR1 is SGHRS and CDR2 is YFSETQ. Trimming pared 0 bases from V and 9 bases from J, leaving 10 bases between. DNA for the CDR3: TGCGCCAGCAGCTTGGCCACGGAGGGCATTCAGTACTTC. Protein: CASSLATEGIQYF.

The chain uses TRBV24-1 and TRBJ2-1; D perhaps matches TRBD2 (6 bases). Germline V gives CDR1 KGHDR, CDR2 SFDVKD. The CDR3 consists of 16 residues. Trimming took 1 base from V and 9 from J, leaving 18 bases between them. The CDR3: CATSDFRAGRHGEQFF. In DNA form, the CDR3 reads TGTGCCACCAGTGATTTCCGCGCGGGGAGACACGGTGAGCAGTTCTTC.

The chain uses TRBV9 and TRBJ1-2; 8 bases fit TRBD1. The CDR3 consists of 16 residues. Germline V gives CDR1 SGDLS, CDR2 YYNGEE. V lost 0 bases to trimming and J lost 10 bases; unmatched junction nucleotides: 14. In DNA form, the CDR3 reads TGTGCCAGCAGCGTAGCAGGCCCGACAGGGGCATCCATCTACACCTTC. Protein product: CASSVAGPTGASIYTF.

The chain carries TRBV24-1 and TRBJ2-5; possibly TRBD1 for D (5 bases). Germline lookup yields CDR1 KGHDR and CDR2 SFDVKD. This CDR3 has 15 residues. The V gene lost 4 bases and the J gene lost 1 base, with 12 bases spanning the gap. CDR3 sequence: CATSDAGYGQETQYF. As DNA, the CDR3 is TGTGCCACCAGTGACGCAGGGTACGGCCAAGAGACCCAGTACTTC.

V is TRBV11-3 and J is TRBJ2-1; the match to TRBD1 covers 8 bases. The ends lost 5 bases at V and 2 bases at J; junction bases unmatched: 5. Germline assignment: CDR1 SGHNT and CDR2 YENEEA. This CDR3 has 15 amino acids. The chain's CDR3 is CASSQRQGTYNEQFF. The DNA of the CDR3 is TGTGCCAGCAGCCAGAGACAGGGGACCTACAATGAGCAGTTCTTC. Variable domain in full (rest from reference TRBV11-3 and TRBJ2-1): EAGVVQSPRYKIIEKKQPVAFWCNPISGHNTLYWYLQNLGQGPELLIRYENEEAVDDSQLPKDRFSAERLKGVDSTLKIQPAELGDSAVYLCASSQRQGTYNEQFFGPGTRLTVL.

Worth noting for this clonotype: At one boundary the junction diverges from the germline segment, which might be a read error. V and J are TRBV28 and TRBJ2-7, with D perhaps TRBD1 (5 bases). Germline CDR1 and CDR2: MDHEN and SYDVKM. The CDR3 covers 13 residues. The DNA for the CDR3 is TGTGCCAGCAGTTTACAGGGAAGCCGCACCGCTAAATTC. Its translation is CASSLQGSRTAKF.

The rearrangement links TRBV12-3 or TRBV12-4 to TRBJ2-5, with 9 positions matching TRBD2. The CDR3 spans 15 residues. Unmatched junction bases numbered 8, after V lost 5 bases and J lost 4 bases. The CDR3 is CASSEGTSSGETQYF. The CDR3 nucleotides are TGTGCCAGCAGTGAAGGGACTAGCTCGGGAGAGACCCAGTACTTC.

Remarks on this clonotype: A junction boundary mismatches the germline segment, possibly from a read error. The V call is TRBV12-3 or TRBV12-4, the J call TRBJ1-5; D is possibly TRBD1 (5 bases). The CDR3 length is 13 residues. The CDR3 DNA follows: TGTGCCAGCAGCGGGGACGGACCCCAGCCCAAGCATTTT. Protein sequence: CASSGDGPQPKHF.